The 2 T cell receptor beta chains given below trace back to one sample, sequenced in a study of T cells in women clearing cervical HPV infection. Only in-frame clones appear in the TCRdb table, and some are missing; sequencing was by immunoSEQ multiplex PCR. The sample has about 40,000 clones. The specimen was blood buffy coat. These TCRs come from a woman aged 18-69 years with a cervical HPV16 infection that either progressed to CIN3+ or cleared (not recorded which).

Of note for this clone: The CDR3 is cut off 3 residues early in the read; its end comes from the germline J gene. The chain is built from TRBV7-9 and TRBJ2-1, with a possible D match to TRBD2 (5 bases). V lost 5 bases, J lost 7 bases, and 15 bases lay in between. The V gene's germline CDR1 is SEHNR and CDR2 FQNEAQ (reference sequence). The CDR3 is 14 residues long. The CDR3 bases that were read are TGTGCCAGCAGCCTCAGCGGAGGCCGGAATGAG. Residues: CASSLSGGRNE. The full CDR3 reads CASSLSGGRNEQFF.

Details on this clone: The read gets to within 3 residues of the CDR3 end, and the germline J gene fills in the rest. V gene TRBV7-2 combines with J gene TRBJ1-4; D perhaps matches TRBD1 (5 bases). The CDR3 contains 16 residues. Looked up from germline, CDR1 is SGHTA and CDR2 is FQGNSA. Trimming pared 0 bases from V and 0 bases from J, leaving 8 bases between. The CDR3: CASSLATGSTNEKLFF. The sequenced part of the CDR3 DNA is TGTGCCAGCAGCTTAGCCACAGGATCAACTAATGAAAAA.